The source of this T cell receptor beta chain is a study of control samples from healthy donors and cancer patients (dated by TCRdb to 2020 to 2021). V loses 6 bases of germline sequence and J loses 5 bases, and the interval between the two ends is 16 bases. CDR1 and CDR2 (SGHVS, FQNEAQ) derive from the germline V gene. The CDR3 measures 15 amino acids from cysteine to phenylalanine. The sequence is cut down to CDR3 DNA, 45 bases in frame from base 1. As for this clone: What antigen it recognizes has not been identified. No base quality information exists; no much larger clone differs at one position.

Library preparation used the immunoSEQ multiplex PCR assay. TCRdb provides this immuneACCESS table in a form limited to in-frame rearrangements. Some clones are lacking; in checked studies, under half of them reflect an unresolved V gene, and why the rest are absent is not known. The sample table shows around 100,000 clones, and 80% to 90% are seen once. About a fifth of the sample comes from the top ten. The chain is encoded by TRBV7-8 joined to TRBJ1-4, with TRBD1 tentatively as D gene (5 bases match). The sample was PBMCs. This TCR was recovered from a man in his 60s with lung cancer. CDR3 loop: CASSSLRGINEKLFF. The DNA sequence is TGTGCCAGCAGTTCCCTACGGGGGATAAATGAAAAACTGTTTTTT. Outside the CDR3, residues come from the reference TRBV7-8 and TRBJ1-4 proteins, so the full variable domain is: GAGVSQSPRYKVAKRGQDVALRCDPISGHVSLFWYQQALGQGPEFLTYFQNEAQLDKSGLPSDRFFAERPEGSVSTLKIQRTQQEDSAVYLCASSSLRGINEKLFFGSGTQLSVL.